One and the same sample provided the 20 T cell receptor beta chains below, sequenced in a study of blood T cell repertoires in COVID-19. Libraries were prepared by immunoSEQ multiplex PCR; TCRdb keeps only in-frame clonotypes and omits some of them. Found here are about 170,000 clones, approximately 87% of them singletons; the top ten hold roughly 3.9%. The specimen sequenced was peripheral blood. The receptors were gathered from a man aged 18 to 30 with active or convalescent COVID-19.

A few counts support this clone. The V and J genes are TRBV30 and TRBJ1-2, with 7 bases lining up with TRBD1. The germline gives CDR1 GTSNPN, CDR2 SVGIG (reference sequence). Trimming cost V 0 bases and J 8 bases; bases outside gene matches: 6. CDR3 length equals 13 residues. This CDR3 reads CAWSVQGIGGYTF. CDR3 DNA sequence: TGTGCCTGGAGTGTACAGGGGATTGGGGGCTACACCTTC. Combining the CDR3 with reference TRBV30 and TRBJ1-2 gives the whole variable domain SQTIHQWPATLVQPVGSPLSLECTVEGTSNPNLYWYRQAAGRGLQLLFYSVGIGQISSEVPQNLSASRPQDRQFILSSKKLLLSDSGFYLCAWSVQGIGGYTFGSGTRLTVV.

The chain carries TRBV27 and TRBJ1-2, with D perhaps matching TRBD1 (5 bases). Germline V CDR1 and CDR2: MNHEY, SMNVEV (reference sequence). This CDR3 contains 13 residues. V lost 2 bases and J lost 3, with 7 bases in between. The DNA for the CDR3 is TGTGCCAGCAGTTTACAAGGGGACTATGGCTACACCTTC. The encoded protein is CASSLQGDYGYTF.

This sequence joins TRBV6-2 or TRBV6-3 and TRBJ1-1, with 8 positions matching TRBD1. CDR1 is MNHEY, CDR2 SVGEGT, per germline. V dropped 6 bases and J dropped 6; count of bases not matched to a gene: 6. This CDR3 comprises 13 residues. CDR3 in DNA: TGTGCCAGCAGCCACAGGGGGTTGGCTGAAGCTTTCTTT. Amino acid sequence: CASSHRGLAEAFF.

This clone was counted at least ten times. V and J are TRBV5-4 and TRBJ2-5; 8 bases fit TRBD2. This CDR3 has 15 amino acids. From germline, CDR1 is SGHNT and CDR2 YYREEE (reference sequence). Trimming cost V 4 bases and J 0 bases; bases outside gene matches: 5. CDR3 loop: CASSPGTRDQETQYF. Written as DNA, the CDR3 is TGTGCCAGCAGCCCAGGGACTAGAGACCAAGAGACCCAGTACTTC.

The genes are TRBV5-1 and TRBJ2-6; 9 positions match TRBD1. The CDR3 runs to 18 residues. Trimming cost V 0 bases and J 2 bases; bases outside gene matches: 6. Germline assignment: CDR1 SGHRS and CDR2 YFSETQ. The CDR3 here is CASSLAGQGGPGANVLTF. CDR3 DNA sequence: TGCGCCAGCAGCTTGGCGGGACAGGGAGGGCCTGGGGCCAACGTCCTGACTTTC.

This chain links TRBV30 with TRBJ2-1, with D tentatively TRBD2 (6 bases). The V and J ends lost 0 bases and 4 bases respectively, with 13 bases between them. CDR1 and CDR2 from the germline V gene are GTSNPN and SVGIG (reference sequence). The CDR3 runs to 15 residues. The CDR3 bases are TGTGCCTGGAGTGTATATAGCGGATATTACAATGAGCAGTTCTTC. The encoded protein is CAWSVYSGYYNEQFF.

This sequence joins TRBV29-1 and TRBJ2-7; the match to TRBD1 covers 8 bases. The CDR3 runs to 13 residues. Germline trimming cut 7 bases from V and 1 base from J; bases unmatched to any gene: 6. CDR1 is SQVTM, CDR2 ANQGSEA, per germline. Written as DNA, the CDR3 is TGCAGCGCCCGGACAGGGAAGTCCTACGAGCAGTACTTC. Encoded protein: CSARTGKSYEQYF.

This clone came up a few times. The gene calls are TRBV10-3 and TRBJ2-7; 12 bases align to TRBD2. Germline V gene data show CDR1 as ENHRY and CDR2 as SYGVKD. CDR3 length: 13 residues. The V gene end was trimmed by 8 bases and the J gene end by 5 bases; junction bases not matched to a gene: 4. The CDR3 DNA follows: TGTGCCATCGCTCTAGCGGGAGGGAACGAGCAGTACTTC. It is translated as CAIALAGGNEQYF.

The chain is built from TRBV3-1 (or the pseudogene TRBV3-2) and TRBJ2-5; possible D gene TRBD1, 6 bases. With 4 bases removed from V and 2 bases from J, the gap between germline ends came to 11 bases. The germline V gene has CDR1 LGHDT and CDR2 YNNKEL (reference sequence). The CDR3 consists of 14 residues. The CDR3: CASSLQTGQETQYF. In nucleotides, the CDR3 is TGTGCCAGCAGCCTACAGACAGGACAAGAGACCCAGTACTTC.

The CDR3 DNA reads TGTGCCATCAGTGAAGAGACAGCGTATGGCTACACCTTC. Its translation: CAISEETAYGYTF. The chain combines TRBV10-3 with TRBJ1-2, with a possible D match to TRBD1 (5 bases). This CDR3 comprises 13 residues. Germline assignment: CDR1 ENHRY and CDR2 SYGVKD. Trimming stripped 3 bases from V and 5 bases from J, with 10 bases between.

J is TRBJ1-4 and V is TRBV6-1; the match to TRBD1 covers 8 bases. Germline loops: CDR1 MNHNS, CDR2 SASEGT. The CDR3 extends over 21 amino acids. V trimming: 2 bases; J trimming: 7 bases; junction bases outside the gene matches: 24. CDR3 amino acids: CASSELRPLIPYRGSSEKLFF. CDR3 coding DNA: TGTGCCAGCAGTGAATTAAGGCCCTTAATCCCCTACAGGGGGTCTAGTGAAAAACTGTTTTTT.

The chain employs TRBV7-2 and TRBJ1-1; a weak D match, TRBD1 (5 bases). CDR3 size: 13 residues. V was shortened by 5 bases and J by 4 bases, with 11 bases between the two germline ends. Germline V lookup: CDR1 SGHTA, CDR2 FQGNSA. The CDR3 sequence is CASSTRVVTEAFF. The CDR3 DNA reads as TGTGCCAGCAGCACCAGGGTTGTCACTGAAGCTTTCTTT.

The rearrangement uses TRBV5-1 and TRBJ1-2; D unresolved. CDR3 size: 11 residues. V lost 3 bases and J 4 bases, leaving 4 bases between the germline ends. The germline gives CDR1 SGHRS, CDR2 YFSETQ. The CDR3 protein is CASSSGYGYTF. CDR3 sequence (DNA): TGCGCCAGCAGCTCAGGCTATGGCTACACCTTC.

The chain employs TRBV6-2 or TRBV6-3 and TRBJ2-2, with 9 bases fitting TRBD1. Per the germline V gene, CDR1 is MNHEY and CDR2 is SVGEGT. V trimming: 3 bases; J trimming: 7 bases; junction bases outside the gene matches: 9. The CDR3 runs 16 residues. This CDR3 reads CASSYRQGVGIGELFF. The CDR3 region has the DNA TGTGCCAGCAGTTATAGACAGGGGGTTGGCATCGGGGAGCTGTTTTTT.

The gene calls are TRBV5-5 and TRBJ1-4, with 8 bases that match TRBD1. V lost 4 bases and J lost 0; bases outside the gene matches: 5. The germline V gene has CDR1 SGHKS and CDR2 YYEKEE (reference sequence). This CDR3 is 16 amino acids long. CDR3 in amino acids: CASSRTGTATNEKLFF. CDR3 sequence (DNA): TGTGCCAGCAGCCGGACAGGGACGGCAACTAATGAAAAACTGTTTTTT.

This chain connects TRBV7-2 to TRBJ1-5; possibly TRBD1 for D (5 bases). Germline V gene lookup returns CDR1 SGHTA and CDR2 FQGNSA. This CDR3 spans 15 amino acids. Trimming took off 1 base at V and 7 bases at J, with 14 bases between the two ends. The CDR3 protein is CASSLGPQGWQPQHF. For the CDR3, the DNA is TGTGCCAGCAGCTTAGGCCCGCAGGGTTGGCAGCCCCAGCATTTT.

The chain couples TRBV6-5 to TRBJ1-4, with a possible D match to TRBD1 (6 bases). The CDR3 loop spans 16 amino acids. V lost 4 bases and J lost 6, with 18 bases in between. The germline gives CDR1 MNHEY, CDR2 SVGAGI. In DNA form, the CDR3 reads TGTGCCAGCAGTTCCTCCCGCGGGGGGCTGGATGAAAAACTGTTTTTT. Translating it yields CASSSSRGGLDEKLFF.

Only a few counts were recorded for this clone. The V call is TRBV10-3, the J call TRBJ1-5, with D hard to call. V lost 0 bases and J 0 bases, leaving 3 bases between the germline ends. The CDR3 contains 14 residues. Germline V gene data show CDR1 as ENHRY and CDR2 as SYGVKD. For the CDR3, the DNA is TGTGCCATCAGTGAGTCTTATAGCAATCAGCCCCAGCATTTT. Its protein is CAISESYSNQPQHF.

CDR3 nucleotide sequence: TGTGCCAGCAGTTCTCGCAATCAGCCCCAGCATTTT. This translates into CASSSRNQPQHF. This chain joins TRBV6-2 or TRBV6-3 and TRBJ1-5; D remains ambiguous. V gave up 4 bases and J gave up 2 bases, with 3 bases separating them. CDR1 is MNHEY and CDR2 is SVGEGT in the germline V gene. CDR3 length: 12 amino acids.

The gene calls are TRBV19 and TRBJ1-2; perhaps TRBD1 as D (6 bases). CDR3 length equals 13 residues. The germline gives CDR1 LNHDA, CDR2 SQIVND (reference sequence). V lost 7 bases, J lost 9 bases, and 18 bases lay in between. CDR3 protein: CASTLLLGASYTF. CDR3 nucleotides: TGTGCCAGTACCCTCCTGTTGGGGGCAAGCTACACCTTC.